The 9 T cell receptor beta chains presented below share a single source sample, sequenced in a study of blood T cell repertoires in COVID-19. TCRdb's copy holds only in-frame clones and misses some; the assay was immunoSEQ multiplex PCR. The sample records about 75,000 clones, roughly 90% being singletons. Sequencing was performed on peripheral blood. These receptor sequences come from a man older than 75 with COVID-19, enrolled during active disease.

V is TRBV3-1 (or the pseudogene TRBV3-2) and J is TRBJ1-2, with 10 bases aligning to TRBD1. J was trimmed by 8 bases and V by 0 bases; bases with no gene match: 3. The CDR3 loop spans 14 amino acids. CDR1 is LGHDT, CDR2 YNNKEL, per germline (reference sequence). This CDR3 is CASSQEDRGRGYTF. The CDR3 DNA is TGTGCCAGCAGCCAAGAAGACAGGGGGCGAGGCTACACCTTC.

The CDR3 sequence is CASSLGGGGLYSPLHF. In DNA, the CDR3 is TGTGCCAGCAGCTTGGGAGGGGGCGGCCTCTATTCACCCCTCCACTTT. The rearrangement uses TRBV5-5 and TRBJ1-6, with 7 bases matching TRBD1. CDR1 and CDR2 from the germline V gene are SGHKS and YYEKEE (reference sequence). The length of the CDR3 is 16 residues. The trim removed 0 bases at V and 8 bases at J, leaving 8 bases unmatched.

DNA for the CDR3: TGCGCCAGCAGCTTGCGGCGGACAGGGAATGGACGAGCAGATACGCAGTATTTT. Its translation: CASSLRRTGNGRADTQYF. This chain uses TRBV5-1 with TRBJ2-3; 8 nucleotides line up with TRBD1. The V gene's germline CDR1 is SGHRS and CDR2 YFSETQ. This CDR3 is built from 18 residues. Trimming cost V 1 base and J 4 bases; bases outside gene matches: 14.

Worth noting for this clone: The sample has other DNA sequences that encode this CDR3 too. The chain is built from TRBV5-1 and TRBJ1-1, with 7 bases that match TRBD1. This CDR3 is 15 amino acids long. The V segment lost 0 bases and the J segment 4 bases; nucleotides outside the gene matches: 6. CDR1 SGHRS and CDR2 YFSETQ come from the germline V gene. The CDR3: CASSLAGGRGTEAFF. In nucleotides, the CDR3 is TGCGCCAGCAGCTTGGCAGGGGGAAGGGGCACTGAAGCTTTCTTT.

The chain has TRBV9 and TRBJ1-1; D is undetermined. The CDR3 consists of 13 residues. The germline V gene has CDR1 SGDLS and CDR2 YYNGEE. Trimming cost V 4 bases and J 0 bases, with 7 bases left between them. CDR3 sequence (DNA): TGTGCCAGCAGCTTGTCAGTGAACACTGAAGCTTTCTTT. Its protein product is CASSLSVNTEAFF.

This sequence joins TRBV10-3 and TRBJ1-1; D is possibly TRBD1 (5 bases). The CDR3 extends over 15 amino acids. Germline CDR1 reads ENHRY; CDR2 reads SYGVKD. V lost 2 bases to trimming and J lost 0 bases, with 10 bases between them. CDR3 sequence: CAISESAGLNTEAFF. The CDR3 coding sequence is TGTGCCATCAGTGAGAGTGCAGGGCTGAACACTGAAGCTTTCTTT.

V usage is TRBV4-3 and J usage is TRBJ1-4; the D gene is possibly TRBD1 (6 bases). Looked up from germline, CDR1 is LGHNA and CDR2 is YSLEER. Trimming pared 5 bases from V and 3 bases from J, leaving 13 bases between. CDR3 length equals 15 residues. The CDR3 DNA reads TGCGCCAGCAGCATCCGGACAGCGTCTAATGAAAAACTGTTTTTT. It translates to CASSIRTASNEKLFF.

This clone came up a few times. This chain connects TRBV7-2 to TRBJ1-6; D is ambiguous. There are 12 residues in the CDR3. V lost 3 bases to trimming and J lost 7 bases, with 4 bases between them. Germline V gene sequence: CDR1 SGHTA, CDR2 FQGNSA. The CDR3 DNA follows: TGTGCCAGCAGCTTTCAGAATTCACCCCTCCACTTT. Encoded protein: CASSFQNSPLHF.

The V and J genes are TRBV28 and TRBJ1-4, with D tentatively TRBD1 (6 bases). Trimming stripped 3 bases from V and 3 bases from J, with 11 bases between. The CDR3 has 15 residues. Germline-derived CDR1 and CDR2 are MDHEN and SYDVKM. Written as DNA, the CDR3 is TGTGCCAGCAGTTTGGGGACACCGGCTAATGAAAAACTGTTTTTT. Translation gives CASSLGTPANEKLFF.